This T cell receptor (beta chain) was sequenced in a study of blood T cell repertoires in COVID-19. Study in general: Specimens from acute and convalescent COVID-19 originated in the United States, Italy and Spain.

There are 12 residues in the CDR3. The germline gives CDR1 SGDLS, CDR2 YYNGEE. Trimming shortened V by 4 bases and J by 5 bases, and 9 bases separated the two germline ends. Original methodology: Counts of nucleated cells, estimated from reference gene primer amplification, were obtained. The method was immunoSEQ multiplex PCR; TCRdb's version includes in-frame clones alone and lacks a portion of them. From that table come the V and J calls and clone size; the DNA was used to work out D and trimming. This sample has fewer than 200,000 clones, with 70% to 80% found just once. This TCR was sampled from a man aged 60 to 69 with acute or convalescent COVID-19. Material: peripheral blood. The chain has TRBV9 and TRBJ2-5; D may be TRBD2 (5 bases). CDR3 residues: CASSSGEETQYF. The CDR3 coding sequence is TGTGCCAGCAGCTCCGGGGAGGAGACCCAGTACTTC.